The T cell receptor (beta chain) under discussion was sequenced for a study of T cell responses to AZD1222 COVID-19 vaccine. Whole-study results and caveats: Baseline antibody screening turned up just five to seven seropositive AZD1222 recipients.

Assay used: immunoSEQ multiplex PCR; TCRdb lists only in-frame clones, some missing. Of tens of thousands of clones listed, roughly 93% are singletons. The CDR3 contains 13 residues. After removal of 7 bases from V and 7 bases from J, the junction contained 5 bases not matched to a gene. Comment on this clone: The antigen is not known.

The receptor was derived from an adult in good health. The chain joins TRBV12-3 or TRBV12-4 to TRBJ2-1, with 9 bases lining up with TRBD1. This sample comprised peripheral blood, obtained on day 0 of AZD1222 vaccination. The CDR3 DNA follows: TGTGCCAGCAATCCGACAGGGGGTAATGAGCAGTTCTTC. Residues: CASNPTGGNEQFF.